The next 29 T cell receptor beta chains were all read from a single sample in a study of Graves' ophthalmopathy and Graves' hyperthyroidism. The authors amplified TCR beta CDR3 regions, and they did so from RNA transcripts for repertoire sequencing. Scientists carried out first-round RT-PCR using HTBI primers and then a second-round multiplex PCR. TCRdb passed the multiplex PCR reads through MiXCR, listing each CDR3 protein once. The sample carries about half a million distinct CDR3 sequences, about 15% recorded once. The source material was blood. The receptors shown here come from a woman in her 30s with Graves' ophthalmopathy.

This clonotype appeared many times. This CDR3 reads CASSPAAGLTYEQYF. The CDR3, as DNA: TGTGCCAGCAGCCCGGCCGCAGGGCTGACCTACGAGCAGTACTTC. V and J are TRBV7-9 and TRBJ2-7; maybe TRBD1 (5 bases). The germline V and J ends were trimmed by 5 bases and 2 bases, with 16 bases remaining between them. CDR3 length: 15 amino acids. CDR1 is SEHNR, CDR2 FQNEAQ, per germline (reference sequence).

With respect to this clonotype: This sequence may be a read error, since a much larger clone differs from it by one base. The J gene is TRBJ1-6, the V gene TRBV4-1; 7 bases line up with TRBD1. The CDR3 contains 13 residues. In germline, CDR1 is MGHRA, CDR2 YSYEKL. Written as DNA, the CDR3 is TGCGCCAGCAGCCGGGGGACAGATTCACACCTCCACTTT. This translates into CASSRGTDSHLHF.

The table lists this clonotype with many counts. The genes are TRBV12-3 or TRBV12-4 and TRBJ1-2, with D possibly being TRBD1 (5 bases). The CDR3 has 13 residues. V lost 4 bases to trimming and J lost 8 bases, with 14 bases between them. Here the CDR3 DNA reads TGTGCCAGCAGTTCCTCCGGGACCGCGGGCTACACCTTC. Translated, it gives CASSSSGTAGYTF.

The CDR3 bases are TGTGCCTGGAGGCGGACAGGGAGAGTCTACGAGCAGTACTTC. Its protein is CAWRRTGRVYEQYF. V usage is TRBV30 and J usage is TRBJ2-7, with 8 bases lining up with TRBD1. Germline V CDR1 and CDR2: GTSNPN, SVGIG (reference sequence). V dropped 3 bases and J dropped 3; count of bases not matched to a gene: 7. This CDR3 is 14 amino acids long.

As for this clonotype: A much larger clone sits a single nucleotide away, making a read error possible. The rearrangement links TRBV12-3 or TRBV12-4 to TRBJ1-5; D possibly corresponds to TRBD1 (5 bases). This CDR3 is 17 amino acids long. The ends were cut back, 7 bases at V and 4 bases at J, with 23 bases in the middle. CDR3 amino acids: CASTLDTSLKVNQPQHF. For the CDR3, the DNA is TGTGCCAGCACCCTGGACACCTCCTTGAAAGTGAATCAGCCCCAGCATTTT.

The table lists this clonotype with many counts. The chain combines TRBV7-9 with TRBJ2-5, with D tentatively TRBD1 (6 bases). The V gene lost 4 bases and the J gene lost 5 bases, with 8 bases spanning the gap. Germline V gene sequence: CDR1 SEHNR, CDR2 FQNEAQ (reference sequence). The CDR3 loop spans 12 amino acids. This CDR3 is CASSSGEETQYF. As DNA, the CDR3 is TGTGCCAGCAGCTCAGGGGAGGAGACCCAGTACTTC. Based on the CDR3 plus reference TRBV7-9 and TRBJ2-5, the full variable domain is DTGVSQNPRHKITKRGQNVTFRCDPISEHNRLYWYRQTLGQGPEFLTYFQNEAQLEKSRLLSDRFSAERPKGSFSTLEIQRTEQGDSAMYLCASSSGEETQYFGPGTRLLVL.

This clonotype was counted many times. The chain recombines TRBV7-9 with TRBJ1-2; D unclear. The CDR3 contains 15 residues. Trimming removed 4 bases at V and 5 bases at J, with 17 bases between. CDR1 is SEHNR, CDR2 FQNEAQ, per germline (reference sequence). For the CDR3, the DNA is TGTGCCAGCAGCTCGTGGGTGGGTAGAGGTTATGGCTACACCTTC. Protein sequence: CASSSWVGRGYGYTF. Full variable domain (remainder filled in from reference TRBV7-9 and TRBJ1-2): DTGVSQNPRHKITKRGQNVTFRCDPISEHNRLYWYRQTLGQGPEFLTYFQNEAQLEKSRLLSDRFSAERPKGSFSTLEIQRTEQGDSAMYLCASSSWVGRGYGYTFGSGTRLTVV.

This clonotype was found many times. Here the CDR3 DNA reads TGTGCCAGCGGCTTGGGTGGGACTGAAGCTTTCTTT. This translates into CASGLGGTEAFF. The rearrangement joins TRBV12-5 to TRBJ1-1; D remains unclear. The CDR3 spans 12 residues. CDR1 LGHNT and CDR2 FRNRAP come from the germline V gene.

This clonotype appeared many times. This chain joins TRBV12-5 and TRBJ1-1, with 7 bases aligning to TRBD1. The CDR3 runs 16 residues. CDR1 and CDR2 (germline): LGHNT, FRNRAP. V was pared by 2 bases and J by 4 bases, with 10 bases of the junction left unmatched. This CDR3 reads CASGLIATGWVTEAFF. Here the CDR3 DNA reads TGTGCTAGTGGTTTGATAGCGACAGGGTGGGTCACTGAAGCTTTCTTT.

This clonotype was counted at least ten times. This chain connects TRBV6-1 to TRBJ1-1; no clear D gene. V was pared by 3 bases and J by 5 bases, with 13 bases between. The CDR3 covers 14 residues. Per germline, CDR1 MNHNS and CDR2 SASEGT. CDR3 region: CASSEDVVSTEAFF. The DNA of the CDR3 is TGTGCCAGCAGTGAGGATGTGGTCTCGACTGAAGCTTTCTTT.

This clonotype was detected many times. The chain recombines TRBV28 with TRBJ2-7, with D maybe TRBD2 (5 bases). Trimming shortened V by 4 bases and J by 6 bases, and 10 bases separated the two germline ends. The CDR3 is made up of 12 amino acids. Germline V CDR1 and CDR2: MDHEN, SYDVKM. The CDR3 nucleotides are TGTGCCAGCAGTTCCCTAAGCGGCGAGCAGTACTTC. Translating it yields CASSSLSGEQYF.

This clonotype was seen at least ten times. J is TRBJ1-6 and V is TRBV6-1, with 7 nucleotides matching TRBD1. The CDR3 has 16 amino acids. The junction had 11 bases not matched to a gene; V was cut back by 3 bases and J by 9 bases. CDR1 and CDR2 from the germline V gene are MNHNS and SASEGT. The CDR3 DNA reads TGTGCCAGCAGTGACGCAGTTGGAGGGGGCAGTTCACCCCTCCACTTT. Translated, it gives CASSDAVGGGSSPLHF.

Only a few counts were recorded for this clonotype. A read error may explain this, as a much larger clone is one base away. V gene TRBV11-2 combines with J gene TRBJ2-5; D remains ambiguous. The germline V and J ends were trimmed by 4 bases and 2 bases, with 8 bases remaining between them. This CDR3 is built from 13 residues. Germline V CDR1 and CDR2: SGHAT, FQNNGV. CDR3 region: CASSSPPQETQYF. The DNA of the CDR3 is TGTGCCAGCAGCTCACCCCCTCAAGAGACCCAGTACTTC.

The sample holds a few counts of this clonotype. The chain employs TRBV27 and TRBJ1-1; possible D gene TRBD1, 6 bases. The length of the CDR3 is 13 residues. Germline V CDR1 and CDR2: MNHEY, SMNVEV (reference sequence). The V end was cut by 1 base, the J end by 4 bases, with 7 bases between. The CDR3 bases are TGTGCCAGCAGTTTATGGGGGCCCACTGAAGCTTTCTTT. Protein sequence: CASSLWGPTEAFF.

This clonotype was detected only a few times. The V and J genes are TRBV5-1 and TRBJ2-5, with TRBD2 identical over 11 bases. Unmatched junction bases numbered 10, after V lost 6 bases and J lost 3 bases. CDR3 length equals 16 residues. In germline, CDR1 is SGHRS, CDR2 YFSETQ. CDR3 sequence: CASTGGTSGSKETQYF. CDR3 DNA: TGCGCCAGCACTGGTGGAACTAGCGGGAGTAAAGAGACCCAGTACTTC.

This clonotype was seen many times. Without the conserved terminal phenylalanine or tryptophan, this CDR3 likely stems from a read error. V and J are TRBV6-1 and TRBJ1-5; D unresolved. The CDR3 contains 14 residues. Germline V gives CDR1 MNHNS, CDR2 SASEGT. V was trimmed by 8 bases and J by 2 bases, leaving 13 bases between them. The CDR3 DNA follows: TGTGCCAGCGGGGAGATCGGAGGCAATCAGCCCCAGCATCTT. Protein: CASGEIGGNQPQHL.

V gene TRBV7-9 combines with J gene TRBJ1-2; D perhaps matches TRBD1 (6 bases). Germline CDR1 reads SEHNR; CDR2 reads FQNEAQ (reference sequence). CDR3 length: 14 amino acids. With 4 bases removed from V and 4 bases from J, the gap between germline ends came to 13 bases. The CDR3 reads CASSSPARGYGYTF. CDR3 coding DNA: TGTGCCAGCAGCTCCCCGGCCAGGGGCTATGGCTACACCTTC. The whole variable domain, filled in from reference TRBV7-9 and TRBJ1-2, reads DTGVSQNPRHKITKRGQNVTFRCDPISEHNRLYWYRQTLGQGPEFLTYFQNEAQLEKSRLLSDRFSAERPKGSFSTLEIQRTEQGDSAMYLCASSSPARGYGYTFGSGTRLTVV.

This clonotype was detected ten times or more. The CDR3 region is CSAGDRGLTEAFF. The CDR3 nucleotides read TGCAGTGCTGGGGACAGGGGGCTGACTGAAGCTTTCTTT. The genes are TRBV20-1 and TRBJ1-1; the match to TRBD1 covers 12 bases. Losses at the gene ends were 5 bases for V and 5 bases for J; bases not matched to a gene: 3. From germline, CDR1 is DFQATT and CDR2 SNEGSKA (reference sequence). This CDR3 spans 13 amino acids.

Many counts were recorded for this clonotype. The chain recombines TRBV6-2 or TRBV6-3 with TRBJ1-1; D is unresolved. This CDR3 is built from 11 residues. V was trimmed by 8 bases and J by 7 bases, leaving 11 bases between them. Germline V gives CDR1 MNHEY, CDR2 SVGEGT. Here the CDR3 reads CASSVGGEAFF. CDR3 sequence (DNA): TGTGCCAGCTCCGTCGGCGGTGAAGCTTTCTTT.

V gene TRBV24-1 combines with J gene TRBJ1-2; 8 positions match TRBD1. V shed 3 bases and J 6 bases; nucleotides not matched to a gene: 5. The germline V gene has CDR1 KGHDR and CDR2 SFDVKD. There are 14 residues in the CDR3. This CDR3 is CATSDLDRGHGYTF. The CDR3 DNA follows: TGTGCCACCAGTGATCTAGACAGGGGACATGGCTACACCTTC.

This clonotype was counted ten times or more. The V gene is TRBV7-2, the J gene TRBJ2-5; no reliable D call. There are 12 residues in the CDR3. Looked up from germline, CDR1 is SGHTA and CDR2 is FQGNSA. Trimming removed 1 base from V and 5 bases from J, with 5 bases in between. The CDR3 protein is CASSLGWETQYF. The CDR3 region has the DNA TGTGCCAGCAGCTTAGGATGGGAGACCCAGTACTTC.

This clonotype was seen more than once but under ten times. In DNA, the CDR3 is TGTGCCAGCAGCCAAGATCTAGTGGAGACCCAGTACTTC. Translation: CASSQDLVETQYF. The genes are TRBV14 and TRBJ2-5; D remains unclear. V lost 0 bases and J lost 5, with 7 bases in between. Per the germline V gene, CDR1 is SGHDN and CDR2 is FVKESK. This CDR3 is built from 13 residues.

This clonotype was found many times. V is TRBV19 and J is TRBJ2-7, with a possible D match to TRBD1 (6 bases). CDR1 and CDR2 (germline): LNHDA, SQIVND (reference sequence). Deletions cut 11 bases from V and 5 bases from J, with 16 bases between. The length of the CDR3 is 12 residues. CDR3 coding DNA: TGTGCCGGGGGCAGGGCTTTCCACGAGCAGTACTTC. As protein: CAGGRAFHEQYF.

This clonotype was counted at least ten times. The chain recombines TRBV30 with TRBJ1-3; 9 bases line up with TRBD1. Germline CDR1 GTSNPN, CDR2 SVGIG (reference sequence). This CDR3 contains 12 residues. V dropped 5 bases and J dropped 7; count of bases not matched to a gene: 3. The CDR3 sequence is CAWCDRGNTIYF. The CDR3 DNA is TGTGCCTGGTGTGACAGGGGGAACACCATATATTTT.

This clonotype was found many times. The rearrangement uses TRBV10-3 and TRBJ1-3; D gene unclear. The germline gives CDR1 ENHRY, CDR2 SYGVKD. V dropped 3 bases and J dropped 4 bases, with 7 bases sitting between them. This CDR3 is built from 13 residues. The CDR3 bases are TGTGCCATCAGTGAATGGAGAGGAAACACCATATATTTT. As protein: CAISEWRGNTIYF.

This clonotype has at least ten counts. The chain is built from TRBV6-2 or TRBV6-3 and TRBJ1-1; D is unresolved. CDR1 and CDR2 (germline): MNHEY, SVGEGT. The V and J ends lost 6 bases and 7 bases respectively, with 15 bases between them. The CDR3 extends over 13 amino acids. The CDR3 DNA sequence: TGTGCCAGCAGCCGAGGATTTAAGGGTGAAGCTTTCTTT. Its protein is CASSRGFKGEAFF.

V is TRBV25-1 and J is TRBJ1-1; D gene uncertain. Trimming cost V 7 bases and J 11 bases, with 14 bases left between them. The CDR3 runs 11 residues. The germline CDR1 and CDR2 sequences are MGHDK and SYGVNS. DNA of the CDR3: TGTGCCAGCATTGACCCTCCTGTTGCTTTCTTT. It is translated as CASIDPPVAFF.

This clonotype was seen only a few times. The chain combines TRBV2 with TRBJ2-5; unclear D gene. The V and J ends lost 10 bases and 2 bases respectively, with 8 bases between them. Germline CDR1 and CDR2: SNHLY and FYNNEI. The length of the CDR3 is 11 residues. The CDR3 DNA reads as TGTGCCACCGGACGGCAAGAGACCCAGTACTTC. It yields the protein CATGRQETQYF.

This clonotype was found a few times. The chain links TRBV18 to TRBJ2-5; perhaps TRBD2 as D (6 bases). The V end was cut by 5 bases, the J end by 3 bases, with 13 bases between. Per the germline V gene, CDR1 is KGHSH and CDR2 is LQKENI. The CDR3 sequence is 14 residues long. The CDR3 bases are TGTGCCAGCTCAAGGTCCTCGGGAGAAGAGACCCAGTACTTC. This gives the protein CASSRSSGEETQYF.